The 10 T cell receptor beta chains listed next were all sequenced from one sample in a study of CD8+CD57+ T cells in acquired aplastic anemia. It was genomic DNA that served as the template for profiling TCR beta VDJ and CDR3. MiXCR was run by TCRdb on the reads, yielding one entry per CDR3 protein. The sample lists 160,000 or so distinct CDR3 sequences; 47% were seen once. In patients chosen for sequencing, flow cytometry had shown CD8+CD57+ cell expansion. Source material: sorted CD4+, CD8+, or CD8+CD57+ T cells (not recorded which) from PBMCs. The source of these receptors is a human donor with aplastic anemia.

This chain connects TRBV19 to TRBJ2-5; D is undetermined. The CDR3 is 13 amino acids. Trimming pared 5 bases from V and 6 bases from J, leaving 13 bases between. CDR1 LNHDA and CDR2 SQIVND come from the germline V gene (reference sequence). The CDR3 region has the DNA TGTGCCAGTAGTGCCTCCGGGCCTCAGACCCAGTACTTC. This encodes CASSASGPQTQYF. The complete variable domain, with remaining parts taken from reference TRBV19 and TRBJ2-5, reads DGGITQSPKYLFRKEGQNVTLSCEQNLNHDAMYWYRQDPGQGLRLIYYSQIVNDFQKGDIAEGYSVSREKKESFPLTVTSAQKNPTAFYLCASSASGPQTQYFGPGTRLLVL.

This sequence joins TRBV7-9 and TRBJ1-2, with 7 nucleotides matching TRBD1. Per the germline V gene, CDR1 is SEHNR and CDR2 is FQNEAQ (reference sequence). This CDR3 comprises 13 residues. V shed 5 bases and J 8 bases; nucleotides not matched to a gene: 8. The CDR3 region is CASSVTGSVGYTF. CDR3 DNA: TGTGCCAGCAGCGTGACAGGGTCGGTCGGCTACACCTTC.

This clonotype was detected ten times or more. J is TRBJ2-7 and V is TRBV11-3, with TRBD1 matching over 8 bases. CDR1 is SGHNT and CDR2 is YENEEA in the germline V gene. The V segment lost 1 base and the J segment 5 bases; nucleotides outside the gene matches: 13. This CDR3 region has 17 residues. The CDR3, as DNA: TGTGCCAGCAGCTTAGCTCCCCACGGACAGGGTAAGGACGAGCAGTACTTC. Translated, it gives CASSLAPHGQGKDEQYF.

This clonotype has more than one count but fewer than ten. The rearrangement links TRBV2 to TRBJ1-3, with TRBD1 matching over 8 bases. V lost 10 bases and J lost 0; bases outside the gene matches: 5. The CDR3 has 14 residues. Germline values: CDR1 SNHLY, CDR2 FYNNEI. CDR3 coding DNA: TGTGCCATTTACACAGGGGGCTCTGGAAACACCATATATTTT. Translation: CAIYTGGSGNTIYF. The whole variable domain, filled in from reference TRBV2 and TRBJ1-3, reads EPEVTQTPSHQVTQMGQEVILRCVPISNHLYFYWYRQILGQKVEFLVSFYNNEISEKSEIFDDQFSVERPDGSNFTLKIRSTKLEDSAMYFCAIYTGGSGNTIYFGEGSWLTVV.

This clonotype was seen at least ten times. V gene TRBV12-3 or TRBV12-4 combines with J gene TRBJ1-2; the D gene is possibly TRBD1 (5 bases). This CDR3 has 15 residues. Trimming shortened V by 6 bases and J by 1 base, and 15 bases separated the two germline ends. Here the CDR3 reads CASSPGVGNNYGYTF. The CDR3 nucleotides are TGTGCCAGCAGCCCGGGGGTGGGGAATAACTATGGCTACACCTTC.

This clonotype was counted ten times or more. Compared with germline, one end of the junction differs, possibly owing to a read error. This sequence joins TRBV29-1 and TRBJ1-2; D is ambiguous. The CDR3 spans 11 residues. Germline V CDR1 and CDR2: SQVTM, ANQGSEA. This CDR3 reads CSVEGQAGYTF. For the CDR3, the DNA is TGCAGCGTCGAAGGGCAGGCGGGCTACACCTTC.

This clonotype was observed many times. The genes are TRBV7-8 and TRBJ1-1; D uncertain. CDR3 length: 13 residues. From germline, CDR1 is SGHVS and CDR2 FQNEAQ. Trimming pared 0 bases from V and 6 bases from J, leaving 8 bases between. CDR3 amino acids: CASSLAREPEAFF. The CDR3 DNA follows: TGTGCCAGCAGCTTAGCGAGGGAACCTGAAGCTTTCTTT.

There are many counts of this clonotype. The chain links TRBV9 to TRBJ2-3, with 9 bases lining up with TRBD2. The CDR3 has 16 amino acids. V was pared by 0 bases and J by 1 base, with 3 bases of the junction left unmatched. The germline CDR1 and CDR2 sequences are SGDLS and YYNGEE. The CDR3 region has the DNA TGTGCCAGCAGCGTAGTTGGCGGGAGGGGCACAGATACGCAGTATTTT. The encoded protein is CASSVVGGRGTDTQYF.

The gene calls are TRBV7-9 and TRBJ2-1; no reliable D call. Germline-derived CDR1 and CDR2 are SEHNR and FQNEAQ (reference sequence). The V end lost 1 base, the J end lost 8 bases, and 6 bases lay between the germline ends. The CDR3 totals 12 residues. DNA for the CDR3: TGTGCCAGCAGCTTAGGGTCTGATGAGCAGTTCTTC. It codes for CASSLGSDEQFF.

As to this clonotype: Just one base apart from a much larger clone, this may be a read error. The genes are TRBV6-2 or TRBV6-3 and TRBJ1-5, with 7 bases fitting TRBD1. The germline V gene encodes CDR1 MNHEY and CDR2 SVGEGT. The CDR3 spans 14 residues. The CDR3 region is CASSTQGGNQLQHF. The CDR3 nucleotides are TGTGCCAGCAGCACCCAGGGGGGCAATCAGCTCCAGCATTTT.